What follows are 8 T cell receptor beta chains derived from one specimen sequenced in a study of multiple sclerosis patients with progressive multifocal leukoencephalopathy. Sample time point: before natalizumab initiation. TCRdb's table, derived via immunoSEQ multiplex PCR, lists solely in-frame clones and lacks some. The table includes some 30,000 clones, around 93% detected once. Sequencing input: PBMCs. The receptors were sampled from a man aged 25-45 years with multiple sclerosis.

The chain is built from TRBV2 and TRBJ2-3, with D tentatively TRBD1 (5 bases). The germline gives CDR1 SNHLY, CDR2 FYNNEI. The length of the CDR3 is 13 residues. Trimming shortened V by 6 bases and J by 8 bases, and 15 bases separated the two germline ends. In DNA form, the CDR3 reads TGTGCCAGCAGGTCGGTAGGGGCTAGTACGCAGTATTTT. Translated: CASRSVGASTQYF.

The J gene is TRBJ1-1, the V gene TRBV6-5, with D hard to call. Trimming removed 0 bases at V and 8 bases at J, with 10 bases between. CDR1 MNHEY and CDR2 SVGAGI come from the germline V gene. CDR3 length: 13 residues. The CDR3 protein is CASSYSSIAEAFF. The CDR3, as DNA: TGTGCCAGCAGTTACTCCTCAATTGCGGAAGCTTTCTTT.

The CDR3 spells CASSPRPHTTNEKLFF. The CDR3 DNA follows: TGTGCCAGCTCACCTAGGCCACATACAACTAATGAAAAACTGTTTTTT. The genes are TRBV18 and TRBJ1-4; no firm D call. The germline gives CDR1 KGHSH, CDR2 LQKENI. The CDR3 length is 16 residues. V dropped 3 bases and J dropped 0 bases, with 11 bases sitting between them.

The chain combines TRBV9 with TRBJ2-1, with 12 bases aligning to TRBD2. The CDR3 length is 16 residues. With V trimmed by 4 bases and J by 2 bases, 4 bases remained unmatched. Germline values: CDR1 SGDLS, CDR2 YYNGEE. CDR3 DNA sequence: TGTGCCAGCAGCCCCCTAGCGGGAGGGCCCTACAATGAGCAGTTCTTC. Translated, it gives CASSPLAGGPYNEQFF.

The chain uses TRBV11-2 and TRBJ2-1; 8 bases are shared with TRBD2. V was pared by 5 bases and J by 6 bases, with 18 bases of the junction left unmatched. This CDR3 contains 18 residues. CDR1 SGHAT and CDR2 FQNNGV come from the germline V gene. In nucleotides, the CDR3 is TGTGCCAGCAGCATGCTCCTTACTAGCGGCCTTTGGGGCAATGAGCAGTTCTTC. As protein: CASSMLLTSGLWGNEQFF.

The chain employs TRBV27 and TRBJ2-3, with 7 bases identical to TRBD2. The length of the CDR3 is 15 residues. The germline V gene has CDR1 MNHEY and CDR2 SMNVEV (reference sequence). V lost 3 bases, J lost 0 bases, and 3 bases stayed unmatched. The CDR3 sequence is CASSLTSPSTDTQYF. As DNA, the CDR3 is TGTGCCAGCAGTTTGACTAGCCCCAGCACAGATACGCAGTATTTT.

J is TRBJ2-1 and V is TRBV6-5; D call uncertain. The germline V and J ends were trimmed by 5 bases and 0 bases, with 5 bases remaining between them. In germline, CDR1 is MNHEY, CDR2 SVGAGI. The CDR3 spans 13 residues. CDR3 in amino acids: CASSPGSYNEQFF. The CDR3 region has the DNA TGTGCCAGCAGTCCCGGCTCCTACAATGAGCAGTTCTTC.

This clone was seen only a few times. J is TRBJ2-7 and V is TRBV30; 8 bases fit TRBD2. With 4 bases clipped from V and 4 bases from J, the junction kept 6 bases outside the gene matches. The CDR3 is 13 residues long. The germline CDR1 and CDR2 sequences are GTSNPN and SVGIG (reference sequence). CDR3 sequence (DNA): TGTGCCTGGACAGAGTCTAGCGGGTACGAGCAGTACTTC. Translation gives CAWTESSGYEQYF. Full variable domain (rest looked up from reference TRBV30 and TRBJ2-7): SQTIHQWPATLVQPVGSPLSLECTVEGTSNPNLYWYRQAAGRGLQLLFYSVGIGQISSEVPQNLSASRPQDRQFILSSKKLLLSDSGFYLCAWTESSGYEQYFGPGTRLTVT.